The clone carrying this TCR beta chain has more than one count but fewer than ten. The data were taken from a study of identical twins. V gave up 2 bases and J gave up 5 bases, with 11 bases separating them. Germline V lookup: CDR1 SGHRS, CDR2 YFSETQ. The CDR3 is 14 residues long. Each CDR3 protein gets one entry after TCRdb re-called the 5' RACE reads with MiXCR. Among roughly 1,500,000 distinct CDR3 sequences listed, under 35% were seen once. This chain uses TRBV5-1 with TRBJ2-1; D gene uncertain. The sequence was collected from a newborn girl in good health. Sequenced material: cord blood. In DNA form, the CDR3 reads TGCGCCAGCAGCTTACCCAAGGCTCACAATGAGCAGTTCTTC. Translated: CASSLPKAHNEQFF. Full variable domain (missing parts from reference TRBV5-1 and TRBJ2-1): KAGVTQTPRYLIKTRGQQVTLSCSPISGHRSVSWYQQTPGQGLQFLFEYFSETQRNKGNFPGRFSGRQFSNSRSEMNVSTLELGDSALYLCASSLPKAHNEQFFGPGTRLTVL.